This is a list of T cell receptor beta chains from one sample in a study of human T cells and chemical hapten exposure. TCRdb re-called the RACE reads through MiXCR, storing one row per CDR3 protein. The sample carries about 85,000 distinct CDR3 sequences, about 8% recorded once. The input for sequencing was whole blood, taken in connection with sensitization to the hapten diphenylcyclopropenone (DPC). The receptors originated from a man aged 35 to 55 with alopecia areata. Some clones in this sample may be carry-over from other donors' samples. Both conserved end residues are part of each CDR3. D genes are given only for firm matches. Only part of the rows carry a size: once, few, many, or a class if the clone is expanded.

V: TRBV6-2/TRBV6-3; D: TRBD1; size: NA; J: TRBJ2-7; CDR3: CASSYGTETYEQYF; DNA: TGTGCCAGCAGTTACGGGACAGAAACCTACGAGCAGTACTTC
V: TRBV6-6; D: TRBD1; size: NA; J: TRBJ1-5; CDR3: CASRTGTGGNLFNQPQHF; DNA: TGTGCCAGTAGAACCGGGACAGGGGGCAATCTGTTCAATCAGCCCCAGCATTTT
V: TRBV5-1; D: NA; size: NA; J: TRBJ2-3; CDR3: CASSLDMSRGTDTQYF; DNA: TGCGCCAGCAGCTTGGACATGAGTCGGGGCACAGATACGCAGTATTTT
V: TRBV12-3/TRBV12-4; D: TRBD2; size: many; J: TRBJ2-1; CDR3: CASSYFSGRAGNEQFF; DNA: TGTGCCAGCAGCTACTTTAGCGGGAGGGCCGGGAATGAGCAGTTCTTC
V: TRBV29-1; D: TRBD1; size: NA; J: TRBJ1-1; CDR3: CSVQLRQGEAFF; DNA: TGCAGCGTTCAACTTCGACAGGGTGAAGCTTTCTTT
V: TRBV19; D: NA; size: NA; J: TRBJ1-5; CDR3: CASSPPRDSNQPQHF; DNA: TGTGCCAGTTCACCCCCCCGGGACAGCAATCAGCCCCAGCATTTT
V: TRBV6-2/TRBV6-3; D: NA; size: NA; J: TRBJ2-7; CDR3: CASSYFPPRSSYEQYF; DNA: TGTGCCAGCAGTTATTTTCCACCCCGCTCTTCCTACGAGCAGTACTTC
V: TRBV7-2; D: NA; size: many; J: TRBJ2-3; CDR3: CASSLVGGSTDTQYF; DNA: TGTGCCAGCAGCTTAGTAGGCGGATCCACAGATACGCAGTATTTT
V: TRBV29-1; D: TRBD1; size: few; J: TRBJ2-7; CDR3: CSVGQGAAYEQYF; DNA: TGCAGCGTCGGACAGGGGGCAGCTTACGAGCAGTACTTC
V: TRBV7-2; D: NA; size: few; J: TRBJ2-5; CDR3: CASSLQGETQYF; DNA: TGTGCCAGCAGCTTACAGGGAGAGACCCAGTACTTC
V: TRBV7-2; D: NA; size: NA; J: TRBJ2-5; CDR3: CASSLNRDSKETQYF; DNA: TGTGCCAGCAGCTTGAACAGGGATTCTAAAGAGACCCAGTACTTC
V: TRBV24-1; D: TRBD1; size: many; J: TRBJ2-2; CDR3: CATSALTGGTGELFF; DNA: TGTGCCACCAGTGCTTTGACAGGGGGAACCGGGGAGCTGTTTTTT
V: TRBV19; D: TRBD1; size: NA; J: TRBJ2-3; CDR3: CASSTGQGSTDTQYF; DNA: TGTGCCAGTAGTACGGGACAGGGGAGCACAGATACGCAGTATTTT
V: TRBV20-1; D: NA; size: many; J: TRBJ2-3; CDR3: CSARDRSTREYF; DNA: TGCAGTGCTAGAGATAGGAGTACTAGGGAGTATTTT
V: TRBV14; D: TRBD2; size: few; J: TRBJ2-3; CDR3: CASSQVAGATDTQYF; DNA: TGTGCCAGCAGCCAAGTGGCGGGAGCGACTGATACGCAGTATTTT
V: TRBV5-1; D: TRBD1; size: few; J: TRBJ1-1; CDR3: CASSLDPAGGPEAFF; DNA: TGCGCCAGCAGCTTGGACCCCGCAGGGGGCCCTGAAGCTTTCTTT
V: TRBV5-1; D: NA; size: few; J: TRBJ2-3; CDR3: CASSTIRSSTDTQYF; DNA: TGCGCCAGCAGCACAATACGGTCTAGCACAGATACGCAGTATTTT